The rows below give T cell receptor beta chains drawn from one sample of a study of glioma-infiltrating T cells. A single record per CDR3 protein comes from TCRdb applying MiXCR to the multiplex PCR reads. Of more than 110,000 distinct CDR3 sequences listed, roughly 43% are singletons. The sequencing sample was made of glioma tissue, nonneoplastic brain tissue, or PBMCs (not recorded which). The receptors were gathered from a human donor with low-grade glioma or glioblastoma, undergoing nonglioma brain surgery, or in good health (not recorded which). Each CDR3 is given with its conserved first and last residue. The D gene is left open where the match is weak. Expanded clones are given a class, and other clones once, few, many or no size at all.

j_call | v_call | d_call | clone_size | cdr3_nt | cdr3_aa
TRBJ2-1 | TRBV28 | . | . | TGTGCCAGCAGTTTAGAGAGCGGCCCCAAGGGGTACAATGAGCAGTTCTTC | CASSLESGPKGYNEQFF
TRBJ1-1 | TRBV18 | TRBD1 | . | TGTGCCAGCTCACCTGTGGCAGGGGGCCTTAACACTGAAGCTTTCTTT | CASSPVAGGLNTEAFF
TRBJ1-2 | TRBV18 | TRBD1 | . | TGTGCCAGCTCACAACTGGACAGGGGGCGAGCCCCTACTAACTATGGCTACACCTTC | CASSQLDRGRAPTNYGYTF
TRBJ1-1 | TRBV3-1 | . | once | TGTGCCAGCAGCCAAGCGCAGGGGCTGGAAGCTTTCTTT | CASSQAQGLEAFF
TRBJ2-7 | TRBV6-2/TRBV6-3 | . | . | TGTGCCAGCAGTTACAGTAGGCAAACCTACGAGCAGTACTTC | CASSYSRQTYEQYF
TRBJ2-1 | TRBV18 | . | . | TGTGCCAGCTCACGAGTAGGAGATGAGCAGTTCTTC | CASSRVGDEQFF
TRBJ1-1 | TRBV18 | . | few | TGTGCCAGCTCACCGGACCTTACTAACACTGAAGCTTTCTTT | CASSPDLTNTEAFF
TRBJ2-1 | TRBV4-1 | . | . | TGCGCCAGCAGCCAAGATCTTCCGGGGGATGCCTACAATGAGCAGTTCTTC | CASSQDLPGDAYNEQFF
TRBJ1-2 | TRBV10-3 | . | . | TGTGCCATCAGCGAAGGACAGTTCAATTATTCTAACTATGGCTACACCTTC | CAISEGQFNYSNYGYTF
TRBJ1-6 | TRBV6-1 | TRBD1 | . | TGTGCCAGCAGGCCCGAGGGGGCGGAATCACCCCTCCACTTT | CASRPEGAESPLHF
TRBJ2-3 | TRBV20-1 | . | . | TGCAGTGCCCGCCTAGCGTCCCAGGTCGCAGATACGCAGTATTTT | CSARLASQVADTQYF
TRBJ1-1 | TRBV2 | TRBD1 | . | TGTGCCAGCCGGAAGGGGGCAGGAACTGAAGCTTTCTTT | CASRKGAGTEAFF
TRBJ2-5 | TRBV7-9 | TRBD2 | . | TGTGCCAGCAGCCCAGAGGGACTAGCGGCCCAAGAGACCCAGTACTTC | CASSPEGLAAQETQYF
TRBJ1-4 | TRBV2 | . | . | TGTGCCAGCAGTGGAGGGGCAAGTAATGAAAAACTGTTTTTT | CASSGGASNEKLFF
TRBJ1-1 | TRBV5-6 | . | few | TGTGCCAGCAGCTTTTGGGGGAACACTGAAGCTTTCTTT | CASSFWGNTEAFF
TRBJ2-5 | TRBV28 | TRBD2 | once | TGTGCCACTAGACTAGCGGGAGCCCAAGAGACCCAGTACTTC | CATRLAGAQETQYF
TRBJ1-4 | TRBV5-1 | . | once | TGCGCCAGCAGCTTGTTCGGGACAAGTGAAAAACTGTTTTTT | CASSLFGTSEKLFF
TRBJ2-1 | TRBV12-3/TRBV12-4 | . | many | TGTGCCAGCAGTTTTAGCAATGAGCAGTTCTTC | CASSFSNEQFF
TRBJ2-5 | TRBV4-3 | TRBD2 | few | TGCGCCAGCAGCCAAGAGTCGGCGGGGGAAGAGACCCAGTACTTC | CASSQESAGEETQYF
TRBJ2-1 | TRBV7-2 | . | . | TGTGCCAGCAGCTTGGACTTTGGGCCCTACAATGAGCAGTTCTTC | CASSLDFGPYNEQFF
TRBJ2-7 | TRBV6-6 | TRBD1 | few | TGTGCCAGCAGTTACGACAGGGGGGCCTACGAGCAGTACTTC | CASSYDRGAYEQYF
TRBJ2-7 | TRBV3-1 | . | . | TGTGCCAGCAGCCAGAATAATGAGAACGAGCAGTACTTC | CASSQNNENEQYF
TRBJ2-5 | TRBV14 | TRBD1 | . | TGTGCCAGCAGCCTACCATGGACAGGGGTGGGCGAGACCCAGTACTTC | CASSLPWTGVGETQYF
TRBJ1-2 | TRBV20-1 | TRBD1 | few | TGCAGTGCTAGCCGACAGGGAGGGACGAATGGCTACACCTTC | CSASRQGGTNGYTF
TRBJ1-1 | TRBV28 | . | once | TGTGCCAGCAGTTACCCGGGGGAGGGGAACACTGAAGCTTTCTTT | CASSYPGEGNTEAFF
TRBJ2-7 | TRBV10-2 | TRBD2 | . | TGCGCCACTTCAGCGGGGAACCTCCGGGAGCAGTACTTC | CATSAGNLREQYF
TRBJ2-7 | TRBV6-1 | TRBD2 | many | TGTGCCAGCAGGCCCGGGACTAGCGGGGGATACGAGCAGTACTTC | CASRPGTSGGYEQYF
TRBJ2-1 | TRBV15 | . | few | TGTGCCACCAGCAGAGATGCCCTACAGGGAAGTAAGTTCTTC | CATSRDALQGSKFF
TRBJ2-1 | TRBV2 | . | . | . | CASSVGDGAWFF
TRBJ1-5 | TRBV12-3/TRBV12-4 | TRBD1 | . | TGTGCCAGCAGATATCAGGGGGCTCAGCCCAAGCATTTT | CASRYQGAQPKHF
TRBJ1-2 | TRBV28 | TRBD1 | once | TGTGCCAGCAGTCCTACGGGACAGTGGTATGGCTACACCTTC | CASSPTGQWYGYTF
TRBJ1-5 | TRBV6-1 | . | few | TGTGCCAGCAGTGAAGTAGGCGGCAATCAGCCCCAGCATTTT | CASSEVGGNQPQHF
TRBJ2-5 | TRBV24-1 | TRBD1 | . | TGTGCCACCAGTGCCTCCTCCGGGACAGGGTACCAAGAGACCCAGTACTTC | CATSASSGTGYQETQYF
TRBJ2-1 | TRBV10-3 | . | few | TGTGCCATCAGTGAGCGGGAGTTCAATGAGCAGTTCTTC | CAISEREFNEQFF
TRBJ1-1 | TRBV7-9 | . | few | TGTGCCAGCAGTTTAGGAGGAGGTGGGGACACTGAAGCTTTCTTT | CASSLGGGGDTEAFF
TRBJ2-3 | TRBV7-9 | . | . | TGTGCCAGCAGCCGTGTCTCAGATACGCAGTATTTT | CASSRVSDTQYF
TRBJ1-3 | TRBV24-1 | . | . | TGTGCCACCAGTGATGCGCGGAGCTCTGGAAACACCATATATTTT | CATSDARSSGNTIYF
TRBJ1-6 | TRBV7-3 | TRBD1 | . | TGTGCCAGCAGTACCACAGGGGGGAATTCACCCCTCCACTTT | CASSTTGGNSPLHF
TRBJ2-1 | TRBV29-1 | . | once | TGCAGCGGCACTTTAGAGAACCACAATGAGCAGTTCTTC | CSGTLENHNEQFF
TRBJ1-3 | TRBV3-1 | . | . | TGTGCCAGCTCCCAAGGGGGAGGAAACACCATATATTTT | CASSQGGGNTIYF
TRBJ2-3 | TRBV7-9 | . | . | TGTGCCAGCAGCAGTCCCGGGACAGATACGCAGTATTTT | CASSSPGTDTQYF
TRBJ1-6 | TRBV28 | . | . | TGTGCCAGCAACGGAAATTCACCCCTCCACTTT | CASNGNSPLHF
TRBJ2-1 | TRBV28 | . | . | TGTGCCAGCGTCTTAAGCTCCTACAATGAGCAGTTCTTC | CASVLSSYNEQFF
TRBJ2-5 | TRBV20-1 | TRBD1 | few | TGCAGTGCTAGTGGGACAGGGGCACAAGAGACCCAGTACTTC | CSASGTGAQETQYF
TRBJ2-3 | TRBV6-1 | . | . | TGTGCCAGCAGTCTGTCAGGAGGTTCGGCGTACACAGATACGAGGTATTTT | CASSLSGGSAYTDTRYF
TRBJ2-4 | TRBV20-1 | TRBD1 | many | TGCAGTGCTAGCCCAGGGGGCTTAAACATTCAGTACTTC | CSASPGGLNIQYF
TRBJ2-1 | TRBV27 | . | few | TGTGCCAGCAGTCCCGGGGGAGCGGGTCGTCGGAGTGAGCAGTTCTTC | CASSPGGAGRRSEQFF
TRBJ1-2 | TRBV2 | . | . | TGTGCCAGCAGAGCCCTCGAGGACGGCTACACCTTC | CASRALEDGYTF
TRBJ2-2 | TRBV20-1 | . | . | TGCAGTGCGAGGGACGGAACGAACACCGGGGAGCTGTTTTTT | CSARDGTNTGELFF
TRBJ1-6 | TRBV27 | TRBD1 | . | TGTGCCAGCAGCCTGGACAGGGCTGGGTCACCCCTCCACTTT | CASSLDRAGSPLHF
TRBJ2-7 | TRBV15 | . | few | TGTGCCACCAGCAGAGATCAGGGGTACGAGCAGTACTTC | CATSRDQGYEQYF
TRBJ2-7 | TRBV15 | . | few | TGTGCCACCAGCAGAGATCGGGTTGGCGGGGAGGAGCAGTACTTC | CATSRDRVGGEEQYF